Below, 16 T cell receptor beta chains from the same sample are listed, as sequenced in a study of T cell repertoires in cytomegalovirus infection. From the reads, TCRdb called clonotypes with MiXCR, one entry per CDR3 protein. Found here are 250,000 to 300,000 distinct CDR3 sequences, 20% to 25% of them singletons; the top ten hold roughly a fifth. The antigens these receptors bind are not known. The sequenced sample was cultured PBMCs, obtained from culture after CMV antigen stimulation. These receptors were obtained from a human donor in good health (CMV status not recorded). Some clones in this sample may be carry-over from other donors' samples.

The rearrangement uses TRBV18 and TRBJ2-2, with 12 bases aligning to TRBD2. The CDR3 covers 16 residues. V lost 0 bases, J lost 4 bases, and 0 bases stayed unmatched. Germline CDR1 and CDR2: KGHSH and LQKENI. The CDR3 DNA follows: TGTGCCAGCTCACCACCGACTAGCGGGAGCACCGGGGAGCTGTTTTTT. This codes for CASSPPTSGSTGELFF. The full variable domain, in which reference TRBV18 and TRBJ2-2 provide the parts outside the CDR3, is NAGVMQNPRHLVRRRGQEARLRCSPMKGHSHVYWYRQLPEEGLKFMVYLQKENIIDESGMPKERFSAEFPKEGPSILRIQQVVRGDSAAYFCASSPPTSGSTGELFFGEGSRLTVL.

This clonotype was detected a few times. The genes are TRBV5-1 and TRBJ1-1; D remains ambiguous. The CDR3 extends over 14 amino acids. Deletions cut 3 bases from V and 0 bases from J, with 9 bases between. The germline gives CDR1 SGHRS, CDR2 YFSETQ. CDR3 DNA sequence: TGCGCCAGCAGCTCCGCTTCTGTGAACACTGAAGCTTTCTTT. Translating gives CASSSASVNTEAFF.

This clonotype has at least ten counts. The rearrangement uses TRBV7-2 and TRBJ1-5, with D possibly matching TRBD1 (6 bases). The CDR3 extends over 15 amino acids. The germline CDR1 and CDR2 sequences are SGHTA and FQGNSA. Trimming left V 6 bases short and J 4 bases short, with 16 bases between. The CDR3 DNA sequence: TGTGCCAGCAGTCGACAACAGGGCCCGAATCAGCCCCAGCATTTT. Amino acids: CASSRQQGPNQPQHF. The complete variable domain, with remaining parts taken from reference TRBV7-2 and TRBJ1-5, reads GAGVSQSPSNKVTEKGKDVELRCDPISGHTALYWYRQSLGQGLEFLIYFQGNSAPDKSGLPSDRFSAERTGGSVSTLTIQRTQQEDSAVYLCASSRQQGPNQPQHFGDGTRLSIL.

This clonotype appeared a few times. The chain links TRBV5-6 to TRBJ2-7, with D possibly matching TRBD2 (6 bases). The CDR3 loop spans 15 amino acids. From germline, CDR1 is SGHDT and CDR2 YYEEEE. With 4 bases removed from V and 1 base from J, the gap between germline ends came to 15 bases. CDR3 nucleotide sequence: TGTGCCAGCAGCCCGGTGGGACTCCCTTCCTACGAGCAGTACGTC. This codes for CASSPVGLPSYEQYV.

This clonotype was observed a few times. As DNA, the CDR3 is TGCGCCAGCCGGCGGAGGGAACAAAATCAAACCAAAAACATTCAGTACTTC. The encoded protein is CASRRREQNQTKNIQYF. This sequence joins TRBV10-1 and TRBJ2-4; D might be TRBD2 (6 bases). There are 17 residues in the CDR3. V was pared by 8 bases and J by 2 bases, with 22 bases between. The V gene's germline CDR1 is WNHNN and CDR2 SYGVQD (reference sequence).

The V and J genes are TRBV30 and TRBJ2-2; the D gene could be TRBD1 or TRBD2 (5 bases each). The germline V gene encodes CDR1 GTSNPN and CDR2 SVGIG (reference sequence). V was trimmed by 2 bases and J by 7 bases, leaving 11 bases between them. The CDR3 covers 13 residues. CDR3 in amino acids: CAWSPGGIGELFF. CDR3 sequence (DNA): TGTGCCTGGAGTCCTGGGGGTATCGGGGAGCTGTTTTTT. The entire variable domain, with the rest obtained from reference TRBV30 and TRBJ2-2, is as follows: SQTIHQWPATLVQPVGSPLSLECTVEGTSNPNLYWYRQAAGRGLQLLFYSVGIGQISSEVPQNLSASRPQDRQFILSSKKLLLSDSGFYLCAWSPGGIGELFFGEGSRLTVL.

V is TRBV10-3 and J is TRBJ1-2; TRBD1 aligns across 10 bases. Germline V gives CDR1 ENHRY, CDR2 SYGVKD. The ends lost 4 bases at V and 6 bases at J; junction bases unmatched: 2. The CDR3 spans 13 residues. The CDR3 loop reads CAISAGTGDGYTF. The CDR3 DNA reads as TGTGCCATCAGTGCAGGGACAGGGGATGGCTACACCTTC.

J is TRBJ2-1 and V is TRBV6-2 or TRBV6-3; D uncertain. V dropped 5 bases and J dropped 9 bases, with 11 bases sitting between them. Germline loops: CDR1 MNHEY, CDR2 SVGEGT. The CDR3 runs 12 residues. This CDR3 is CASSTHSSEQFF. The CDR3 DNA is TGTGCCAGCAGTACTCATTCAAGTGAGCAGTTCTTC.

In this sample, this clonotype turned up many times. This CDR3 is CASGPGGGEQYF. The CDR3 DNA reads TGTGCCAGCGGCCCCGGGGGAGGCGAGCAGTACTTC. The chain recombines TRBV6-2 or TRBV6-3 with TRBJ2-7, with TRBD2 as a possible D gene (6 bases). CDR3 length: 12 amino acids. Germline V gives CDR1 MNHEY, CDR2 SVGEGT. Trimming removed 8 bases from V and 6 bases from J, with 14 bases in between.

The table lists this clonotype with a few counts. The CDR3 region is CASRGGGLASNNEQFF. The DNA of the CDR3 is TGTGCCAGCAGGGGGGGGGGACTAGCGTCCAACAATGAGCAGTTCTTC. The chain joins TRBV12-3 or TRBV12-4 to TRBJ2-1, with 10 bases aligning to TRBD2. Unmatched junction bases numbered 10, after V lost 6 bases and J lost 5 bases. The CDR3 contains 16 residues.

The rearrangement links TRBV27 to TRBJ1-6; TRBD1 is a possible D gene (5 bases). V was cut by 2 bases and J by 5 bases, with 7 bases left in between. This CDR3 is built from 14 residues. CDR1 is MNHEY and CDR2 is SMNVEV in the germline V gene (reference sequence). The CDR3 sequence: CASSLEGHNSPLHF. The DNA of the CDR3 is TGTGCCAGCAGTTTAGAGGGGCATAATTCACCCCTCCACTTT.

This clonotype was found many times. The genes are TRBV7-2 and TRBJ2-7; TRBD1 agrees at 7 bases. V lost 5 bases, J lost 5 bases, and 6 bases stayed unmatched. This CDR3 contains 13 residues. Germline CDR1 and CDR2: SGHTA and FQGNSA. CDR3 protein: CASSPRQGDEQYV. DNA for the CDR3: TGTGCCAGCAGCCCTAGACAGGGAGACGAGCAGTACGTC.

CDR3: CSARPMLKEPQHF. CDR3 DNA sequence: TGCAGTGCTAGACCCATGTTGAAGGAGCCCCAGCATTTT. J is TRBJ1-5 and V is TRBV20-1, with D unresolved. The V end was cut by 2 bases, the J end by 8 bases, with 13 bases between. The length of the CDR3 is 13 residues. Germline CDR1 is DFQATT and CDR2 is SNEGSKA (reference sequence).

The gene calls are TRBV4-3 and TRBJ1-1; 9 bases are shared with TRBD1. After removal of 2 bases from V and 3 bases from J, the junction contained 7 bases not matched to a gene. CDR1 and CDR2 from the germline V gene are LGHNA and YSLEER. The CDR3 covers 16 residues. This CDR3 reads CASSQYPGQGHTEAFF. DNA of the CDR3: TGCGCCAGCAGCCAATACCCGGGACAGGGACACACTGAAGCTTTCTTT.

This clonotype has ten or more counts. This rearrangement joins TRBV7-8 to TRBJ2-3; 7 positions match TRBD1. CDR1 SGHVS and CDR2 FQNEAQ come from the germline V gene. V lost 1 base to trimming and J lost 0 bases; unmatched junction nucleotides: 4. The CDR3 length is 16 residues. The CDR3 loop reads CASSLGTGPSTDTQYF. CDR3 DNA: TGTGCCAGCAGCTTAGGGACAGGACCTAGCACAGATACGCAGTATTTT.

There are many counts of this clonotype. V usage is TRBV7-9 and J usage is TRBJ1-5, with D unclear. The length of the CDR3 is 12 residues. Germline lookup yields CDR1 SEHNR and CDR2 FQNEAQ (reference sequence). Trimming took off 3 bases at V and 6 bases at J, with 6 bases between the two ends. This CDR3 is CASSLVAQPQHF. The CDR3, as DNA: TGTGCCAGCAGCTTGGTGGCTCAGCCCCAGCATTTT.